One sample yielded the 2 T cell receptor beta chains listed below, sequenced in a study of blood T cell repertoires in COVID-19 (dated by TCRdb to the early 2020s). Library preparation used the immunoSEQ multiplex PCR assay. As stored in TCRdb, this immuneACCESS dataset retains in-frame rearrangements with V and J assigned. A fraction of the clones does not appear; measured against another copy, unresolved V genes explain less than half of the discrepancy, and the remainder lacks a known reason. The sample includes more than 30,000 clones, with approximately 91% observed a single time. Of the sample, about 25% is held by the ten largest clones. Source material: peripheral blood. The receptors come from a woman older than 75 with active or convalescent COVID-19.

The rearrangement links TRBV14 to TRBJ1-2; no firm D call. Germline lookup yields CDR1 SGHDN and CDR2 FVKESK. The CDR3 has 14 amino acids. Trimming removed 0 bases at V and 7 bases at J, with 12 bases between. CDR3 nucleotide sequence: TGTGCCAGCAGCCAAGAAGCGGCGGCTAGTGGCTACACCTTC. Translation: CASSQEAAASGYTF.

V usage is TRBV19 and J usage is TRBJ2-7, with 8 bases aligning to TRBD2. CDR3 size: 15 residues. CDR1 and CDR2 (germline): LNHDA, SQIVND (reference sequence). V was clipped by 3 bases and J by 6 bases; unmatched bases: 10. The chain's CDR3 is CASSIPLAGGSEQYF. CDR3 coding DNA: TGTGCCAGTAGTATCCCCCTTGCGGGGGGTTCCGAGCAGTACTTC.